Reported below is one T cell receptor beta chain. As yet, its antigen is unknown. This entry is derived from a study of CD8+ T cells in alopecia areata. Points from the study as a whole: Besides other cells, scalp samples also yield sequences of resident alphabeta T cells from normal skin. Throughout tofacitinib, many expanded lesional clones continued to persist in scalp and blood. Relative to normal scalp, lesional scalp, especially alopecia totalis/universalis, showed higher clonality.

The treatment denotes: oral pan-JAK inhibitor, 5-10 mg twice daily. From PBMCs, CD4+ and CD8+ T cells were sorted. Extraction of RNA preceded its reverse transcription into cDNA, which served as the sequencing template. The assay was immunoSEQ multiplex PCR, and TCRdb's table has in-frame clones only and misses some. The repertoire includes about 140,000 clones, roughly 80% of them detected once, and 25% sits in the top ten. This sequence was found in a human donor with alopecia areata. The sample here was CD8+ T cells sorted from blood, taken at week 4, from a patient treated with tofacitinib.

The DNA of the CDR3 is TGTGCCAGCAGTTTTGCCTGGCGGGCCACAGATACGCAGTATTTT. Translating it yields CASSFAWRATDTQYF. The V call is TRBV6-5, the J call TRBJ2-3; weak D call: TRBD2 (5 bases). V lost 4 bases and J lost 2, with 13 bases in between. This CDR3 has 15 amino acids. Germline V gene data show CDR1 as MNHEY and CDR2 as SVGAGI.